This T cell receptor beta chain was recorded in a study of blood T cell repertoires in COVID-19. Assay: immunoSEQ multiplex PCR; the TCRdb copy retains only in-frame clones and omits some. The sample has about 530,000 clones, 85% to 90% seen once. The V gene's germline CDR1 is MRHNA and CDR2 SNTAGT. This CDR3 comprises 13 residues. V was trimmed by 3 bases and J by 2 bases, leaving 7 bases between them. Sequences were obtained from peripheral blood. The origin of this receptor is a woman between 45 and 65 years old with COVID-19, enrolled during active disease. The chain combines TRBV6-4 with TRBJ1-2; D not certain. The CDR3 DNA reads as TGTGCCAGCAGTGAGGGGAGAAACTATGGCTACACCTTC. Translated, it gives CASSEGRNYGYTF.